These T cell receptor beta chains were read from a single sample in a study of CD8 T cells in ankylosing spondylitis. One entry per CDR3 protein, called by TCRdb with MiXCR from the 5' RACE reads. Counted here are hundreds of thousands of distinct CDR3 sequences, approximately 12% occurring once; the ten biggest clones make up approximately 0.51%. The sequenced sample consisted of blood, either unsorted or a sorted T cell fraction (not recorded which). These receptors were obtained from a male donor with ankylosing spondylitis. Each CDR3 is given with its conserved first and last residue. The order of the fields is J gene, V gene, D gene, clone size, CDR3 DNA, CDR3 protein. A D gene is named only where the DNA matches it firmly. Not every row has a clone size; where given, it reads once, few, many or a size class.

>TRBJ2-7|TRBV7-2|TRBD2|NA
TGTGCCAGCAGCTTAGGGACGGGGGGGCTATACGAGCAGTACTTC
CASSLGTGGLYEQYF
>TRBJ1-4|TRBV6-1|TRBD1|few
TGTGCCAGCAGCTTGAGGGGGCGCTGGGAAAAACTGTTTTTT
CASSLRGRWEKLFF
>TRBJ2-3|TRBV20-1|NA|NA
TGCAGTGCTAGAGGGGGGGGCGGGACCTCTCGCACAGATACGCAGTATTTT
CSARGGGGTSRTDTQYF
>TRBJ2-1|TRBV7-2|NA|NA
TGTGCCAGCAGCTTAGCGTTCGCTGGCCCCGTCTACAATGAGCAGTTCTTC
CASSLAFAGPVYNEQFF
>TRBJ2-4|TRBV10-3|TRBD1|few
TGTGCCACCGGACAGGGGTCGGCCAAAAACATTCAGTACTTC
CATGQGSAKNIQYF
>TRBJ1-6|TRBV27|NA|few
TGTGCCAGCAGGTTAAGTCGGAACTCCTATAATTCACCCCTCCACTTT
CASRLSRNSYNSPLHF
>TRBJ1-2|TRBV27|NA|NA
TGTGCCAGCAGTTTGACGGCTAGCAACTATGGCTACACCTTC
CASSLTASNYGYTF
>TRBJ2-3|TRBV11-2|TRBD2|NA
TGTGCCAGCAGCTTTAGGTTGGGGGGGAGAACAGATACGCAGTATTTT
CASSFRLGGRTDTQYF
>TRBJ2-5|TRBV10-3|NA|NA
TGTGCCATCAGTGAACAGCCGGGGGCGGGCGAAACGACCCAGTACTTC
CAISEQPGAGETTQYF
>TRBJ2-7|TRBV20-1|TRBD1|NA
TGCAGTGCGCCCCCGGGACAGCTCTACGAGCAGTACTTC
CSAPPGQLYEQYF
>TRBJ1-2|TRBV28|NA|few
TGTGCCAGCAGTGGGCCCTATGGCTACACCTTC
CASSGPYGYTF
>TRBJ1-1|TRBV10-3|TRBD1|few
TGTGCCATCAGTGCTAGGGACAGGGACACTGAAGCTTTCTTT
CAISARDRDTEAFF
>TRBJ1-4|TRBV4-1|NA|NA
TGCGCCAGCAGCCAAGGGGAGAGAACTAATGAAAAACTGTTTTTT
CASSQGERTNEKLFF
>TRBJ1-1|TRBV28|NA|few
TGTGCCAGCAGGTTATCGGACGATGAAGCTTTCTTT
CASRLSDDEAFF
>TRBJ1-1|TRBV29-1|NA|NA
TGCAGCGTTGGGTCAGAGAAGTGGGGCACTGAAGCTTTCTTT
CSVGSEKWGTEAFF
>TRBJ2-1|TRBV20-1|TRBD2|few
TGCAGTGCTAAGCCGGGACTAGCCCTCAATGAGCAGTTCTTC
CSAKPGLALNEQFF
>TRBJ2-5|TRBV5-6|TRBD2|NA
TGTGCCAGCAGCCCGGGAGCGGGGCTCCAAGAGACCCAGTACTTC
CASSPGAGLQETQYF
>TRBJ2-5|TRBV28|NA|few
TGTGCCAGCAGTTTTCCGGGGGCCATCCAAGAGACCCAGTACTTC
CASSFPGAIQETQYF
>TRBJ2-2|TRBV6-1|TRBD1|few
TGTGCCAGCAGCGGACAGGGTAGAACCGGGGAGCTGTTTTTT
CASSGQGRTGELFF
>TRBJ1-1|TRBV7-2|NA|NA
TGTGCCAGCAGGCAGGTGGGGTCAAGGAAAGCTTTCTTT
CASRQVGSRKAFF
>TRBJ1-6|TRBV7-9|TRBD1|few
TGTGCCAGCAGCCCTGGGACAGGGGGCCATGATTCACCCCTCCACTTT
CASSPGTGGHDSPLHF
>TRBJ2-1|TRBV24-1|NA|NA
TGTGCCACCAGTGCGCGTGGTAGCCCCCGGGAGCAGTTCTTC
CATSARGSPREQFF
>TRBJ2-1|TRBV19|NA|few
TGTGCCAGTAGTCCCGGTCTAAGGGACAATGAGCAGTTCTTC
CASSPGLRDNEQFF